Below, one TCR beta chain is given with its context. As the CDR3 is not closed by the conserved phenylalanine or tryptophan, this likely results from a read error. The DNA is omitted, as the CDR3 cannot be located on it reliably, and the CDR3 follows TCRdb's listing. Germline loops: CDR1 SQVTM, CDR2 ANQGSEA. The CDR3 spans 8 residues, counting both ends. The healthy adult donors were HIV-negative and reported no recent acute infections or vaccinations. Each donor was a Caucasian adult residing in Nashville, Tennessee. The data were taken from a study of shared clonotypes between healthy human individuals. Here immunoSEQ multiplex PCR was the method, and the copy in TCRdb shows in-frame clones only, minus some. The sample carries around 2.5 million clones, more than 85% recorded once.

The sequence was collected from a man aged 18-30 years in good health. Some clones in this sample may be carry-over from other donors' samples. Specimen: naive CD4+ T cells from PBMCs. The subset was: CD45RA+ positively selected. This chain joins TRBV29-1 and TRBJ1-2. The CDR3 loop is CSVGSPEV.